Given below is one T cell receptor beta chain in context. Its antigen remains unknown. Trimming took 5 bases from V and 7 from J, leaving 20 bases between them. The CDR3 consists of 16 residues. Germline V gene data show CDR1 as SEHNR and CDR2 as FQNEAQ (reference sequence). TCRdb used MiXCR to reprocess the RT-PCR reads, holding one entry per CDR3 protein. The data show about 570,000 distinct CDR3 sequences, about 11% seen once. This entry is derived from a study of response to subunit inactivated influenza vaccine. Findings and caveats of the study: Authors suggested seasonal influenza vaccinations each recruit few new T cells.

This same sample was also part of a study on T cells expressing NK-cell markers. That source notes: UMIs accompanied the 5'RACE template switching by which TCR beta cDNA was made. Whether expanded NKG2C+ T cell clones recognized HCMV stayed uncertain.

The material was PBMCs from blood, obtained on the day of vaccination. The TCR sequence derives from a middle-aged man who received an inactivated influenza vaccine. This chain joins TRBV7-9 and TRBJ1-4; no definite D call. CDR3 in amino acids: CASSPESGLDVEKLFF. In nucleotides, the CDR3 is TGTGCCAGCAGCCCAGAATCCGGGTTAGACGTTGAAAAACTGTTTTTT.